This T cell receptor beta chain stems from a study of identical twins. TCRdb re-called the 5' RACE reads with MiXCR, one entry per CDR3 protein. The table lists 1.5 million to 2 million distinct CDR3 sequences, less than 35% of them singletons. V was clipped by 3 bases and J by 10 bases, with 19 bases between them. Germline CDR1 DFQATT, CDR2 SNEGSKA (reference sequence). The CDR3 length is 14 residues. The chain joins TRBV20-1 to TRBJ2-1, with D possibly being TRBD2 (6 bases). The source of this sequence is a newborn girl in good health. The sample was cord blood. The CDR3 nucleotides are TGCAGTGCTAGTCGGACTAACCCCTGGGGGGAGCAGTTCTTC. Protein: CSASRTNPWGEQFF.